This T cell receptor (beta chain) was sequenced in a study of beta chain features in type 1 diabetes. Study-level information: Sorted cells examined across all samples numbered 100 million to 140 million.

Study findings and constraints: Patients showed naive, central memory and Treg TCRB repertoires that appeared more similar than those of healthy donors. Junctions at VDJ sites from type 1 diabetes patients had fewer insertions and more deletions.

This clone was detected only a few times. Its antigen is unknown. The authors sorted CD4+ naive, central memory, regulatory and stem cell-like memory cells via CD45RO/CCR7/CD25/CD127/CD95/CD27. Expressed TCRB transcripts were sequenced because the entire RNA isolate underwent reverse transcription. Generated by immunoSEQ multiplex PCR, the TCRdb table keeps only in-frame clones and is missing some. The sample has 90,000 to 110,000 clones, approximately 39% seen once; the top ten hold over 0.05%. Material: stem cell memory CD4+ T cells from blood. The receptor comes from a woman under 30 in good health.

The CDR3 region has the DNA TGTGCCAGCAGTTTAAGGGGAGGGTATGGCTACACCTTC. As protein: CASSLRGGYGYTF. The J gene is TRBJ1-2, the V gene TRBV28, with a weak D call TRBD1 (5 bases). From germline, CDR1 is MDHEN and CDR2 SYDVKM. This CDR3 is built from 13 residues. V lost 2 bases to trimming and J lost 5 bases, with 9 bases between them.